The clone carrying this T cell receptor (beta chain) was observed a few times. This sample is part of a study of blood T cell repertoires in COVID-19. Study details: Samples representing acute and convalescent COVID-19 were sourced from the United States, Italy and Spain.

Sequencing was performed with immunoSEQ multiplex PCR; in TCRdb, only in-frame clones are kept and a portion is missing. The sample includes about 300,000 clones, more than 75% of them seen just once. Specimen: peripheral blood. The receptor comes from a middle-aged woman who had recovered from COVID-19.

CDR3 coding DNA: TGTGCCACCAGTGATAGGGGCGATGAGCAGTTCTTC. It codes for CATSDRGDEQFF. V usage is TRBV24-1 and J usage is TRBJ2-1; a weak D match, TRBD1 (5 bases). V was shortened by 3 bases and J by 8 bases, with 7 bases between the two germline ends. This CDR3 has 12 amino acids. Per germline, CDR1 KGHDR and CDR2 SFDVKD.